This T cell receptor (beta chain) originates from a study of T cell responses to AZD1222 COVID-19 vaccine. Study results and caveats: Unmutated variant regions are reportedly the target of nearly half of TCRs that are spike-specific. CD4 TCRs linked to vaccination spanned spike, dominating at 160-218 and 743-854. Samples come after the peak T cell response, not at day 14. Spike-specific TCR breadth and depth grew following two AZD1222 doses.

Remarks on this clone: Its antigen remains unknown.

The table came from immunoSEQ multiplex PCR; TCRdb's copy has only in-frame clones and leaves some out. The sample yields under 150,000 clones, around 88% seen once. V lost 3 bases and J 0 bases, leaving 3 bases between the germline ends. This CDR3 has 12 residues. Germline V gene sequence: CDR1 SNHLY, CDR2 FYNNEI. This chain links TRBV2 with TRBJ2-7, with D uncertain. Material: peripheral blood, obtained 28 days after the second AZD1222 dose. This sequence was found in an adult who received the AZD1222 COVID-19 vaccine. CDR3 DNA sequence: TGTGCCAGCAGTGATCGCTCCTACGAGCAGTACTTC. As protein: CASSDRSYEQYF.